This TCR beta chain comes out of a study of T-cell memory formation after mild COVID-19. TCRdb re-analysed the 5' RACE reads in MiXCR, keeping a single row per CDR3 protein. The data show hundreds of thousands of distinct CDR3 sequences, with 20% to 25% seen just once and 8.4% held by the top ten. Germline-derived CDR1 and CDR2 are MNHEY and SVGAGI. The CDR3 contains 18 residues. Trimming removed 0 bases from V and 1 base from J; junction bases left unmatched: 7. Sequencing was done on a sample of PBMCs or a T cell subset sorted from them (not recorded which). V and J are TRBV6-5 and TRBJ1-3; 9 nucleotides match TRBD1. This receptor was identified in an adult woman who had mild COVID-19 (a few samples of this study predate the infection). Cell type and time point are not known. CDR3 DNA: TGTGCCAGCAGTTACTCGAAGGGACAGGGCCCTTCTGGAAACACCATATATTTT. Residues: CASSYSKGQGPSGNTIYF.